The following is a T cell receptor beta chain sequence with its context. The data were taken from a study of cytomegalovirus exposure and HLA in healthy donors. V was pared by 0 bases and J by 7 bases, with 4 bases of the junction left unmatched. The CDR3 contains 15 residues. CDR1 SGHTA and CDR2 FQGNSA come from the germline V gene. Primers: 60 Vbeta forward and 13 Jbeta reverse. Assay: immunoSEQ multiplex PCR; the TCRdb copy retains only in-frame clones and omits some. The sample has about 190,000 clones, about 69% seen once; the top ten hold more than 4.5%. The receptor was derived from a man aged 30-40 years in good health and CMV-seropositive. What was sequenced was PBMCs. This chain connects TRBV7-2 to TRBJ2-3; TRBD1 matches 10 bases. CDR3 DNA: TGTGCCAGCAGCTTAGCCCCGGGACAGGGGAATACGCAGTATTTT. The encoded protein is CASSLAPGQGNTQYF.